These T cell receptor beta chains were read from a single sample in a study of cytomegalovirus exposure and HLA in healthy donors. Clones were sequenced by immunoSEQ multiplex PCR, and TCRdb holds only the in-frame ones, with some missing. The sample lists fewer than 200,000 clones, 60% to 85% occurring once. Sequencing input: PBMCs. These TCRs come from a man aged 25 to 45 in good health and CMV-seropositive. Each CDR3 is given with its conserved first and last residue. Each record gives: clone size, V gene, J gene, D gene, CDR3 protein, CDR3 DNA. A D gene is named only where the DNA matches it firmly. Size values are once, few and many counts, or a class for expanded clones, and some rows have none.

clone size: -; V gene: TRBV19; J gene: TRBJ2-7; D gene: TRBD1; CDR3 protein: CASSGGQGFDEQYF; CDR3 DNA: TGTGCCAGTAGTGGGGGACAGGGGTTCGACGAGCAGTACTTC
clone size: -; V gene: TRBV7-3; J gene: TRBJ2-3; D gene: TRBD2; CDR3 protein: CASSRLAGGSDTQYF; CDR3 DNA: TGTGCCAGCAGCAGACTAGCGGGGGGGTCAGATACGCAGTATTTT
clone size: -; V gene: TRBV7-3; J gene: TRBJ2-7; D gene: -; CDR3 protein: CASSLMAGHEQYF; CDR3 DNA: TGTGCCAGCAGCTTAATGGCAGGGCACGAGCAGTACTTC
clone size: -; V gene: TRBV9; J gene: TRBJ2-3; D gene: -; CDR3 protein: CASTWVGETDTQYF; CDR3 DNA: TGTGCCAGCACCTGGGTAGGGGAAACAGATACGCAGTATTTT
clone size: -; V gene: TRBV7-3; J gene: TRBJ2-5; D gene: -; CDR3 protein: CASSLTGGGLETQYF; CDR3 DNA: TGTGCCAGCAGCTTAACAGGGGGGGGCCTGGAGACCCAGTACTTC
clone size: few; V gene: TRBV5-1; J gene: TRBJ1-1; D gene: -; CDR3 protein: CASSNSLNTEALF; CDR3 DNA: TGCGCCAGCAGCAACAGTTTGAACACTGAAGCTCTCTTT
clone size: -; V gene: TRBV6-5; J gene: TRBJ1-1; D gene: TRBD1; CDR3 protein: CASSSSGTGDTEAFF; CDR3 DNA: TGTGCCAGCAGTTCGTCCGGGACAGGGGACACTGAAGCTTTCTTT
clone size: -; V gene: TRBV7-9; J gene: TRBJ1-3; D gene: -; CDR3 protein: CASSEYHQGSSGNTIYF; CDR3 DNA: TGTGCCAGCAGCGAATATCACCAGGGTAGCTCTGGAAACACCATATATTTT
clone size: -; V gene: TRBV29-1; J gene: TRBJ2-2; D gene: -; CDR3 protein: CSGAQGNTGELFF; CDR3 DNA: TGCAGCGGCGCACAGGGGAACACCGGGGAGCTGTTTTTT
clone size: -; V gene: TRBV28; J gene: TRBJ2-3; D gene: -; CDR3 protein: CASRQALGTDTQYF; CDR3 DNA: TGTGCCAGCAGACAAGCCCTAGGCACAGATACGCAGTATTTT
clone size: -; V gene: TRBV27; J gene: TRBJ1-1; D gene: TRBD1; CDR3 protein: CASSSRQGYDTEAFF; CDR3 DNA: TGTGCCAGCAGTTCAAGACAGGGTTATGATACTGAAGCTTTCTTT
clone size: -; V gene: TRBV2; J gene: TRBJ1-2; D gene: -; CDR3 protein: CASSEGQQINYGYTF; CDR3 DNA: TGTGCCAGCAGTGAAGGTCAACAGATAAACTATGGCTACACCTTC
clone size: -; V gene: TRBV15; J gene: TRBJ1-5; D gene: -; CDR3 protein: CATSTLGQPQHF; CDR3 DNA: TGTGCCACCAGCACCCTAGGTCAGCCCCAGCATTTT
clone size: -; V gene: TRBV18; J gene: TRBJ2-2; D gene: TRBD1; CDR3 protein: CASSLPGQRNTGELFF; CDR3 DNA: TGTGCCAGCTCACTTCCGGGACAGCGGAACACCGGGGAGCTGTTTTTT
clone size: -; V gene: TRBV25-1; J gene: TRBJ1-2; D gene: -; CDR3 protein: CASSESGRGNLYGYTF; CDR3 DNA: TGTGCCAGCAGTGAATCGGGCAGGGGAAACCTTTATGGCTACACCTTC
clone size: -; V gene: TRBV9; J gene: TRBJ2-1; D gene: TRBD2; CDR3 protein: CASSTTSGEFDNEQFF; CDR3 DNA: TGTGCCAGCAGCACCACTAGCGGGGAGTTTGACAATGAGCAGTTCTTC
clone size: -; V gene: TRBV4-1; J gene: TRBJ1-3; D gene: -; CDR3 protein: CASSQDEGTGNTIYF; CDR3 DNA: TGCGCCAGCAGCCAAGATGAGGGGACAGGAAACACCATATATTTT
clone size: -; V gene: TRBV6-5; J gene: TRBJ1-1; D gene: -; CDR3 protein: CASSQGYTEAFF; CDR3 DNA: TGTGCCAGCAGCCAGGGGTACACTGAAGCTTTCTTT
clone size: -; V gene: TRBV9; J gene: TRBJ2-3; D gene: TRBD1; CDR3 protein: CASSVEDRGPVDTQYF; CDR3 DNA: TGTGCCAGCAGCGTAGAGGACAGGGGGCCTGTAGATACGCAGTATTTT
clone size: -; V gene: TRBV28; J gene: TRBJ2-3; D gene: -; CDR3 protein: CASSLRALTDTQYF; CDR3 DNA: TGTGCCAGCAGTTTGAGGGCCCTCACAGATACGCAGTATTTT
clone size: -; V gene: TRBV7-9; J gene: TRBJ2-7; D gene: -; CDR3 protein: CASSLVQGSYEQYF; CDR3 DNA: TGTGCCAGCAGCTTAGTTCAGGGGTCCTACGAGCAGTACTTC
clone size: -; V gene: TRBV7-8; J gene: TRBJ2-3; D gene: -; CDR3 protein: CASSLARLGQRTQYF; CDR3 DNA: TGTGCCAGCAGCTTAGCGCGGTTAGGACAGAGGACGCAGTATTTT
clone size: -; V gene: TRBV7-9; J gene: TRBJ1-3; D gene: -; CDR3 protein: CASSLESSGNTIYF; CDR3 DNA: TGTGCCAGCAGCTTAGAGAGCTCTGGAAACACCATATATTTT
clone size: few; V gene: TRBV25-1; J gene: TRBJ2-5; D gene: -; CDR3 protein: CASSEWSTETQYF; CDR3 DNA: TGTGCCAGCAGTGAATGGAGTACAGAGACCCAGTACTTC
clone size: -; V gene: TRBV28; J gene: TRBJ1-4; D gene: -; CDR3 protein: CASSLGGATNEKLFF; CDR3 DNA: TGTGCCAGCAGTCTCGGGGGAGCAACTAATGAAAAACTGTTTTTT
clone size: -; V gene: TRBV9; J gene: TRBJ2-1; D gene: -; CDR3 protein: CASSVYGGEGGNEQFF; CDR3 DNA: TGTGCCAGCAGCGTATACGGCGGGGAGGGGGGGAATGAGCAGTTCTTC
clone size: -; V gene: TRBV19; J gene: TRBJ2-2; D gene: -; CDR3 protein: CASSGRFGELFF; CDR3 DNA: TGTGCCAGTAGTGGGAGGTTCGGGGAGCTGTTTTTT
clone size: few; V gene: TRBV2; J gene: TRBJ2-1; D gene: -; CDR3 protein: CASSGPTAGGEQFF; CDR3 DNA: TGTGCCAGCAGTGGACCAACTGCCGGAGGTGAGCAGTTCTTC
clone size: once; V gene: TRBV7-9; J gene: TRBJ1-2; D gene: -; CDR3 protein: CASSIDSLYGYTF; CDR3 DNA: TGTGCCAGCAGCATTGACAGCCTCTATGGCTACACCTTC
clone size: -; V gene: TRBV9; J gene: TRBJ2-2; D gene: TRBD2; CDR3 protein: CASSPTSGGPGELFF; CDR3 DNA: TGTGCCAGCAGCCCGACTAGCGGGGGGCCCGGGGAGCTGTTTTTT
clone size: few; V gene: TRBV28; J gene: TRBJ2-7; D gene: -; CDR3 protein: CASIPSVAQSYEQYF; CDR3 DNA: TGTGCCAGTATTCCTAGCGTCGCCCAATCCTACGAGCAGTACTTC
clone size: -; V gene: TRBV9; J gene: TRBJ2-3; D gene: TRBD2; CDR3 protein: CASSVASGGSRTDTQYF; CDR3 DNA: TGTGCCAGCAGCGTAGCCAGCGGGGGGTCCCGCACAGATACGCAGTATTTT
clone size: -; V gene: TRBV30; J gene: TRBJ2-7; D gene: -; CDR3 protein: CAWSWGRYSYEQYF; CDR3 DNA: TGTGCCTGGAGTTGGGGCCGGTACTCCTACGAGCAGTACTTC
clone size: once; V gene: TRBV4-1; J gene: TRBJ2-7; D gene: -; CDR3 protein: CASSQFSEQYF; CDR3 DNA: TGCGCCAGCAGCCAATTTTCAGAGCAGTACTTC
clone size: -; V gene: TRBV30; J gene: TRBJ1-2; D gene: -; CDR3 protein: CAWSGIWTF; CDR3 DNA: TGTGCCTGGTCAGGGATTTGGACCTTC
clone size: -; V gene: TRBV5-1; J gene: TRBJ2-3; D gene: -; CDR3 protein: CASSPRVGALPDTQYF; CDR3 DNA: TGCGCCAGCAGCCCAAGGGTAGGGGCGCTCCCAGATACGCAGTATTTT
clone size: -; V gene: TRBV29-1; J gene: TRBJ2-7; D gene: -; CDR3 protein: CSVGSYEQYF; CDR3 DNA: TGCAGCGTTGGGAGTTACGAGCAGTACTTC
clone size: once; V gene: TRBV2; J gene: TRBJ1-1; D gene: -; CDR3 protein: CASRSGNTEAFF; CDR3 DNA: TGTGCCAGCAGGAGCGGGAACACTGAAGCTTTCTTT
clone size: -; V gene: TRBV6-6; J gene: TRBJ1-4; D gene: -; CDR3 protein: CASTPRNEKLFF; CDR3 DNA: TGTGCCAGCACCCCACGGAATGAAAAACTGTTTTTT
clone size: -; V gene: TRBV2; J gene: TRBJ1-5; D gene: -; CDR3 protein: CASSGTRINNQPQHF; CDR3 DNA: TGTGCCAGCAGCGGGACACGGATAAACAATCAGCCCCAGCATTTT
clone size: -; V gene: TRBV6-1; J gene: TRBJ2-4; D gene: -; CDR3 protein: CATSGTTTSLIQYF; CDR3 DNA: TGTGCCACCTCCGGGACAACCACCAGTCTCATTCAGTACTTC
clone size: once; V gene: TRBV7-7; J gene: TRBJ2-7; D gene: -; CDR3 protein: CASSLNSGHEQYF; CDR3 DNA: TGTGCCAGCAGCTTGAACAGTGGCCACGAGCAGTACTTC
clone size: -; V gene: TRBV7-2; J gene: TRBJ2-5; D gene: -; CDR3 protein: CASSLGAVQETQYF; CDR3 DNA: TGTGCCAGCAGCTTAGGGGCAGTCCAAGAGACCCAGTACTTC
clone size: -; V gene: TRBV6-5; J gene: TRBJ1-1; D gene: -; CDR3 protein: CASSYIGEVSTEAFF; CDR3 DNA: TGTGCCAGCAGTTACATCGGGGAGGTGAGCACTGAAGCTTTCTTT
clone size: -; V gene: TRBV9; J gene: TRBJ1-1; D gene: TRBD1; CDR3 protein: CASSVADRQGRGTEAFF; CDR3 DNA: TGTGCCAGCAGCGTAGCAGATCGACAGGGGCGAGGCACTGAAGCTTTCTTT
clone size: -; V gene: TRBV28; J gene: TRBJ2-7; D gene: -; CDR3 protein: CASKIGGEQYF; CDR3 DNA: TGTGCCAGCAAGATAGGGGGAGAGCAGTACTTC
clone size: -; V gene: TRBV6-5; J gene: TRBJ1-3; D gene: -; CDR3 protein: CASIPRNSGNTIYF; CDR3 DNA: TGTGCCAGCATCCCGAGGAACTCTGGAAACACCATATATTTT
clone size: once; V gene: TRBV25-1; J gene: TRBJ1-6; D gene: -; CDR3 protein: CASSDGVRGNSPLHF; CDR3 DNA: TGTGCCAGCAGTGACGGGGTTCGGGGTAATTCACCCCTCCACTTT
clone size: few; V gene: TRBV18; J gene: TRBJ2-2; D gene: TRBD1; CDR3 protein: CASSSGQGRNTGELFF; CDR3 DNA: TGTGCCAGCTCATCCGGACAGGGTAGGAACACCGGGGAGCTGTTTTTT
clone size: once; V gene: TRBV27; J gene: TRBJ2-3; D gene: -; CDR3 protein: CASSLSQVVGTDTQYF; CDR3 DNA: TGTGCCAGCAGTTTATCGCAGGTTGTAGGCACAGATACGCAGTATTTT
clone size: -; V gene: TRBV5-1; J gene: TRBJ2-5; D gene: TRBD2; CDR3 protein: CASSLSSGGKRETQYF; CDR3 DNA: TGCGCCAGCAGCTTGTCCAGCGGGGGGAAGCGTGAGACCCAGTACTTC
clone size: -; V gene: TRBV6-5; J gene: TRBJ2-3; D gene: -; CDR3 protein: CASSYSPGGTDTQYF; CDR3 DNA: TGTGCCAGCAGTTACTCGCCGGGGGGCACAGATACGCAGTATTTT
clone size: -; V gene: TRBV5-4; J gene: TRBJ2-3; D gene: -; CDR3 protein: CASSLATDTQYF; CDR3 DNA: TGTGCCAGCAGCTTGGCTACGGATACGCAGTATTTT
clone size: -; V gene: TRBV7-6; J gene: TRBJ2-3; D gene: TRBD1; CDR3 protein: CASSLMTGATDTQYF; CDR3 DNA: TGTGCCAGCAGCCTAATGACAGGGGCCACAGATACGCAGTATTTT
clone size: -; V gene: TRBV6-6; J gene: TRBJ1-1; D gene: -; CDR3 protein: CASSPGGGNTEAFF; CDR3 DNA: TGTGCCAGCAGTCCTGGCGGGGGGAACACTGAAGCTTTCTTT
clone size: -; V gene: TRBV5-5; J gene: TRBJ1-6; D gene: TRBD1; CDR3 protein: CASSLGDRGFSPLHF; CDR3 DNA: TGTGCCAGCAGCTTGGGCGACAGGGGATTCTCACCCCTCCACTTT
clone size: -; V gene: TRBV6-5; J gene: TRBJ2-7; D gene: -; CDR3 protein: CASSYGRGQIYEQYF; CDR3 DNA: TGTGCCAGCAGTTACGGTAGAGGTCAGATCTACGAGCAGTACTTC
clone size: -; V gene: TRBV19; J gene: TRBJ2-7; D gene: -; CDR3 protein: CASSFRTDQLTVDEQYF; CDR3 DNA: TGTGCCAGTAGTTTCAGGACAGATCAATTGACTGTCGACGAGCAGTACTTC